The source of this T cell receptor beta chain is a study of shared clonotypes between healthy human individuals (dated by TCRdb to 2018 to 2021). Regarding the study in general: Three men and a couple of women, aged 18 to 49 years, made up the cohort. Between about 0.85 and 8.9 billion PBMCs per donor were obtained by leukapheresis. For each donor, CD4 naive and CD4 memory were each run on three plates, CD8 naive on two plates, and CD8 memory on one plate. Different laboratories and diverse techniques were used to prepare libraries and sequence TCR repertoires, to increase sequencing depth and limit assay-specific biases. Blood TCR repertoires of five healthy adults were deeply sequenced to estimate repertoire size and the extent of clonotype sharing between individuals.

Overall results and qualifications from the work: Sampling was restricted to blood, and TCR repertoires in tissue are likely to differ from TCR repertoires in blood. Across several donors, approximately 5% of naive CD4, approximately 4% of naive CD8, about 2.3% of memory CD4, and approximately 0.4% of memory CD8 clonotypes were shared. Because the study included a small number of donors, the genetic and exposure-history diversity represented was limited. Rarefaction of sorted-subset datasets indicated incomplete sequencing despite the large sequencing depth. Pairwise subsampling led to the expectation that sequencing depth would affect the degree of clonotype sharing among donors. Estimated clonotype richness was generally larger for naive than for memory subsets. Higher generation probabilities were observed for clonotypes shared by all four sorted-subset donors than for non-shared clonotypes.

Using the deep immunoSEQ assay, TCR CDR3 regions were amplified from genomic DNA by multiplex PCR. Extracted genomic DNA from each cell subset was spread evenly across all wells of several immunoSEQ 96-well plates, with each plate serving as a replicate. Each replicate PCR for sorted subsets received about 180 ng genomic DNA, equal to 28,000 or so T cell genomes. Purified libraries were measured with a Qubit 3.0 fluorometer, size-checked on a Bioanalyzer 2100, and measured again with the KAPA Library Quantification kit. Every immunoSEQ 96-well plate was sequenced on a separate single-read 150-cycle Illumina NextSeq 550 flow cell. In the source study's methods: Because only junctional sequences without quality scores were contained in the immunoSEQ output, filtering matching that applied to full-length reads could not be performed. Sequences were annotated with PyIR, a Python wrapper for IgBLAST v1.9, using IMGT germline references to assign V/J genes and CDR3. Reads with weak V/J assignments (E-value above 1e-6), missing CDR3, stop codons, out-of-frame junctions, or ambiguous translated residues were removed. V3J clonotypes were defined as sequences sharing an identical inferred V gene, J gene, and CDR3 amino acid sequence. Percentage overlap between repertoires was calculated by dividing the number of shared unique clonotypes by the size of the smaller repertoire. Richness of each repertoire was evaluated using RTK rarefaction, the Chao1 estimator, and Recon v2.1 estimates of unobserved clonotypes. OLGA was used to compute generation probabilities for all TCRbeta clonotypes that the gDNA method yielded from several donors. Held by TCRdb, this immuneACCESS table contains in-frame sequences only and omits some clones. Under half of the omission traces to an unresolved V gene where checked; the cause of the rest is unknown. V and J calls and clone size are as listed in that table; D and trimming were resolved from the DNA. Recorded for this sample are around 1,000,000 clones; roughly 80% of them occurred a single time. More than 0.85% of the sample is taken by the ten largest.

CDR1 and CDR2 are read off the germline V gene (reference sequence) as SEHNR and FQNEAQ. The CDR3 runs 16 residues from the cysteine to the phenylalanine. The retained sequence is limited to the CDR3, 48 bases, with the frame set at the first base. V and J are trimmed by 6 bases and 7 bases, and the gene matches miss 14 bases of the junction. Healthy HIV-negative adults with no recently reported acute infections or vaccinations were included as donors. All donors were Caucasian adults living in Nashville, Tennessee, USA. CD4+ T cells were enriched through magnetic negative selection, after which naive cells were positively selected on CD45RA and the remaining negative fraction served as the memory subset. Blood was obtained by leukapheresis, after which PBMCs were separated by Ficoll-Histopaque density gradient centrifugation and cryopreserved in liquid nitrogen vapor phase. Purity and quantity of every magnetically sorted T cell population were checked by analytical flow cytometry. Genomic DNA was isolated from every sorted fraction and measured by UV absorbance on a Nanodrop 2000c.

Regarding this clone: The antigen it recognizes is unknown. Nothing much larger sits one base from this clone, and base qualities are not available.

Sequencing input: memory CD4+ T cells from PBMCs. This specimen's cell subset or site label, interpreted: CD45RA-negative fraction. The chain is encoded by TRBV7-9 joined to TRBJ2-2, and TRBD2 aligns with 7 junction nucleotides. The sequence derives from a man between 18 and 29 years old in good health. Some clones in this sample may be carry-over from other donors' samples. The encoded CDR3 is CASRVWAGVGGGELFF. The base sequence is TGTGCCAGCAGGGTTTGGGCGGGAGTTGGCGGCGGGGAGCTGTTTTTT.